These 20 T cell receptor beta chains were all obtained from the same sample, sequenced in a study of identical twins. One entry per CDR3 protein, called by TCRdb with MiXCR from the 5' RACE reads. The sample has 750,000 to 950,000 distinct CDR3 sequences, roughly an eighth seen once. The sample was also linked to a second study, of yellow fever vaccine responses in identical twins.

Sequencing was performed on PBMCs. The receptor source for this set is a woman younger than 30 in good health.

V usage is TRBV2 and J usage is TRBJ1-1; D is ambiguous. The ends were cut back, 1 base at V and 1 base at J, with 13 bases in the middle. This CDR3 is built from 16 residues. Germline V CDR1 and CDR2: SNHLY, FYNNEI. For the CDR3, the DNA is TGTGCCAGCAGTGAAGGTCGGAACACAGCGAACACTGAAGCTTTCTTT. Its protein is CASSEGRNTANTEAFF.

The chain has TRBV5-4 and TRBJ2-7; TRBD2 might be the D (5 bases). Trimming pared 4 bases from V and 6 bases from J, leaving 20 bases between. The CDR3 has 15 residues. CDR1 and CDR2 from the germline V gene are SGHNT and YYREEE (reference sequence). The CDR3 sequence is CASSPLASTRSEQYF. The CDR3 bases are TGTGCCAGCAGCCCCTTGGCTAGCACTCGATCCGAGCAGTACTTC.

This clonotype has only a few counts. J is TRBJ2-1 and V is TRBV2, with a weak D call TRBD1 (5 bases). The CDR3 runs to 19 residues. Germline lookup yields CDR1 SNHLY and CDR2 FYNNEI. The V and J ends lost 2 bases and 3 bases respectively, with 23 bases between them. The CDR3 loop is CASSERGLDTRKFYNEQFF. In DNA, the CDR3 is TGTGCCAGCAGTGAAAGGGGCCTTGACACACGCAAGTTCTACAATGAGCAGTTCTTC.

This clonotype was found a few times. The CDR3 region is CASSPPGEVNTEAFF. The CDR3 DNA follows: TGTGCCAGCAGCCCCCCTGGGGAGGTGAACACTGAAGCTTTCTTT. V usage is TRBV5-4 and J usage is TRBJ1-1; unclear D gene. This CDR3 comprises 15 residues. Trimming removed 4 bases at V and 0 bases at J, with 13 bases between. Germline CDR1 is SGHNT and CDR2 is YYREEE (reference sequence).

A few counts support this clonotype. The V call is TRBV7-9, the J call TRBJ2-2; no definite D call. This CDR3 has 12 residues. V was trimmed by 7 bases and J by 6 bases, leaving 9 bases between them. CDR1 is SEHNR and CDR2 is FQNEAQ in the germline V gene (reference sequence). The CDR3 spells CASTPRPGELFF. CDR3 DNA: TGTGCCAGCACCCCGCGCCCCGGGGAGCTGTTTTTT.

The CDR3 DNA reads TGTGCCATCAGACCACGGGACACCTCCTACGAGCAGTACTTC. Amino acids: CAIRPRDTSYEQYF. The V and J genes are TRBV10-3 and TRBJ2-7, with D maybe TRBD1 (6 bases). V dropped 6 bases and J dropped 0 bases, with 12 bases sitting between them. Germline V gene sequence: CDR1 ENHRY, CDR2 SYGVKD. This CDR3 has 14 amino acids.

The chain uses TRBV12-3 or TRBV12-4 and TRBJ1-1, with 7 bases identical to TRBD1. The V segment lost 4 bases and the J segment 1 base; nucleotides outside the gene matches: 6. The CDR3 sequence is 15 residues long. In nucleotides, the CDR3 is TGTGCCAGCAGTTATCCAGGGGGGGAGAACACTGAAGCTTTCTTT. It yields the protein CASSYPGGENTEAFF.

Ten or more counts support this clonotype. The rearrangement links TRBV28 to TRBJ2-5; 8 positions agree with TRBD2. The CDR3 sequence is 17 residues long. The ends lost 2 bases at V and 1 base at J; junction bases unmatched: 9. The germline gives CDR1 MDHEN, CDR2 SYDVKM. The CDR3 loop is CASSLAPGLGLQETQYF. In nucleotides, the CDR3 is TGTGCCAGCAGTTTAGCACCGGGACTAGGGCTCCAAGAGACCCAGTACTTC.

This clonotype came up a few times. This chain links TRBV4-1 with TRBJ2-2; 10 bases match TRBD2. CDR1 MGHRA and CDR2 YSYEKL come from the germline V gene. After removal of 5 bases from V and 4 bases from J, the junction contained 10 bases not matched to a gene. The CDR3 extends over 17 amino acids. The CDR3 DNA is TGCGCCAGCAGCTTACCGGGACTAGCGTTAGGCACCGGGGAGCTGTTTTTT. It specifies CASSLPGLALGTGELFF.

This clonotype was counted a few times. The V and J genes are TRBV6-1 and TRBJ2-1, with 7 bases lining up with TRBD1. V gave up 6 bases and J gave up 7 bases; unmatched junction bases: 12. Germline-derived CDR1 and CDR2 are MNHNS and SASEGT. The CDR3 has 15 amino acids. The CDR3: CASRSAGTDGNEQFF. CDR3 bases: TGTGCCAGCAGATCGGCCGGGACAGATGGGAATGAGCAGTTCTTC.

This sequence joins TRBV28 and TRBJ2-3; maybe TRBD2 (5 bases). CDR3 length equals 14 residues. Germline CDR1 and CDR2: MDHEN and SYDVKM. V gave up 3 bases and J gave up 13 bases, with 20 bases separating them. The CDR3 protein is CASSLGDVLSIKYF. CDR3 coding DNA: TGTGCCAGCAGTTTGGGAGACGTTCTTTCTATAAAGTATTTT.

This sequence joins TRBV2 and TRBJ2-3; 7 bases are shared with TRBD2. Losses at the gene ends were 1 base for V and 7 bases for J; bases not matched to a gene: 17. CDR1 is SNHLY and CDR2 is FYNNEI in the germline V gene. This CDR3 has 18 residues. The CDR3, as DNA: TGTGCCAGCAGTGAAGGTTGGCTAGCGGACTCCCTCACCTATACGCAGTATTTT. Protein sequence: CASSEGWLADSLTYTQYF.

The chain employs TRBV7-9 and TRBJ1-5, with D perhaps TRBD1 (5 bases). CDR1 and CDR2 from the germline V gene are SEHNR and FQNEAQ (reference sequence). The CDR3 has 16 residues. V lost 1 base to trimming and J lost 5 bases, with 15 bases between them. The CDR3, as DNA: TGTGCCAGCAGCTTAGAGTTAGGCCAGGGTCATCAGCCCCAGCATTTT. Amino acid sequence: CASSLELGQGHQPQHF.

This clonotype was recorded many times. The DNA for the CDR3 is TGCGCCAGCAGCCTAATGACAGAGGAGACCCAGTACTTC. Residues: CASSLMTEETQYF. The chain uses TRBV5-1 and TRBJ2-5; tentative D call: TRBD1 (5 bases). The CDR3 covers 13 residues. Trimming left V 4 bases short and J 5 bases short, with 12 bases between. Germline V gene data show CDR1 as SGHRS and CDR2 as YFSETQ.

This clonotype was counted many times. This rearrangement joins TRBV2 to TRBJ2-1, with 8 bases that match TRBD1. V gave up 11 bases and J gave up 7 bases; unmatched junction bases: 10. The CDR3 loop spans 13 amino acids. Per the germline V gene, CDR1 is SNHLY and CDR2 is FYNNEI. In nucleotides, the CDR3 is TGTGCCGGATCGACAGGGGCGGGGAATGAGCAGTTCTTC. Translated: CAGSTGAGNEQFF.

This clonotype appeared a few times. The chain combines TRBV6-1 with TRBJ1-6, with a weak D call TRBD1 (5 bases). The CDR3 is 14 amino acids. The V end lost 7 bases, the J end lost 7 bases, and 14 bases lay between the germline ends. Germline CDR1 reads MNHNS; CDR2 reads SASEGT. The CDR3 is CASTRDVGNSPLHF. CDR3 bases: TGTGCCAGCACACGGGACGTCGGGAATTCACCCCTCCACTTT.

This chain joins TRBV18 and TRBJ2-7; D unclear. Trimming shortened V by 5 bases and J by 7 bases, and 15 bases separated the two germline ends. CDR3 length equals 13 residues. Germline lookup yields CDR1 KGHSH and CDR2 LQKENI. The CDR3 DNA reads as TGTGCCAGCTCAGTCAACATGGGTGGGGAGCAGTACTTC. It translates to CASSVNMGGEQYF.

The rearrangement joins TRBV6-5 to TRBJ2-5; D is possibly TRBD2 (6 bases). Trimming took off 0 bases at V and 5 bases at J, with 10 bases between the two ends. This CDR3 spans 14 amino acids. The germline V gene encodes CDR1 MNHEY and CDR2 SVGAGI. The CDR3: CASSYSQGGETQYF. CDR3 nucleotide sequence: TGTGCCAGCAGTTACTCGCAGGGAGGCGAGACCCAGTACTTC.

The CDR3: CSAKGLGETQYF. As DNA, the CDR3 is TGCAGTGCCAAGGGACTAGGAGAGACCCAGTACTTC. The genes are TRBV20-1 and TRBJ2-5, with TRBD2 matching 8 bases. V shed 6 bases and J 4 bases; nucleotides not matched to a gene: 4. The CDR3 sequence is 12 residues long. From germline, CDR1 is DFQATT and CDR2 SNEGSKA (reference sequence).

This clonotype has more than one count but fewer than ten. This chain links TRBV14 with TRBJ2-2; 9 nucleotides match TRBD1. In germline, CDR1 is SGHDN, CDR2 FVKESK. The CDR3 runs 14 residues. The V gene end was trimmed by 1 base and the J gene end by 9 bases; junction bases not matched to a gene: 3. CDR3 nucleotide sequence: TGTGCCAGCAGCCAAGGGACAGGGGTCCGGGAGCTGTTTTTT. Amino acids: CASSQGTGVRELFF.